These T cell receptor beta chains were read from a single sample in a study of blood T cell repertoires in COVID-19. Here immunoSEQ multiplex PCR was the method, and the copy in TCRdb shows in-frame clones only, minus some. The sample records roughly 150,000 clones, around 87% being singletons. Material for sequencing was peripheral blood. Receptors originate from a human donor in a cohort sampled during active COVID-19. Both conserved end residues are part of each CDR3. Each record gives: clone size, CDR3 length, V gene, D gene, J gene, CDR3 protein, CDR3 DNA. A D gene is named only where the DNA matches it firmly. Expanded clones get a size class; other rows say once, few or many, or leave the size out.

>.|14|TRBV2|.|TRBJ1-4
CASRSLATNEKLFF
TGTGCCAGCAGGAGCCTTGCAACTAATGAAAAACTGTTTTTT
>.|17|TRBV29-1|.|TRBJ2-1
CSVEDRWSSDSYNEQFF
TGCAGCGTTGAAGATCGATGGTCTAGCGATTCCTACAATGAGCAGTTCTTC
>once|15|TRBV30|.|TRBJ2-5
CAWSAASALQETQYF
TGTGCCTGGAGTGCCGCTAGCGCTCTCCAAGAGACCCAGTACTTC
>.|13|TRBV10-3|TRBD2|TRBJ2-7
CAISDGGLYEQYF
TGTGCCATCAGTGACGGGGGGTTATACGAGCAGTACTTC
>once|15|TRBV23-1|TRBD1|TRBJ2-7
CASRPILDRGDEQYF
TGCGCCAGCAGACCTATTTTGGACAGGGGGGACGAGCAGTACTTC
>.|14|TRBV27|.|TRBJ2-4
CASSPSQGSNIQYF
TGTGCCAGCAGTCCCTCACAGGGATCAAACATTCAGTACTTC
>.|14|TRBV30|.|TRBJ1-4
CAWRTGNPSEKLFF
TGTGCCTGGAGGACAGGCAACCCCAGTGAAAAACTGTTTTTT
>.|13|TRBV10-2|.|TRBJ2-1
CASSEGPIGEQFF
TGCGCCAGCAGTGAGGGGCCAATCGGTGAGCAGTTCTTC
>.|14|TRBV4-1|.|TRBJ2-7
CASSPPHRAYEQYF
TGCGCCAGCAGCCCCCCTCACCGGGCCTACGAGCAGTACTTC
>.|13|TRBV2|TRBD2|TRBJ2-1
CASRDSLRGAAFF
TGTGCCAGCAGGGACTCCTTGCGGGGGGCCGCCTTCTTC
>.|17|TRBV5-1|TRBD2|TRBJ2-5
CASSQGLAGGSQETQYF
TGCGCCAGCAGCCAGGGACTAGCGGGGGGTTCCCAAGAGACCCAGTACTTC
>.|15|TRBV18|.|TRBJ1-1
CASSPPGHQNTEAFF
TGTGCCAGCTCACCCCCTGGCCACCAAAACACTGAAGCTTTCTTT
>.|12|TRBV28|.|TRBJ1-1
CASSSQNTEAFF
TGTGCCAGCAGTTCACAGAACACTGAAGCTTTCTTT
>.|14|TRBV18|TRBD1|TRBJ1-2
CASSLDRDGFGYTF
TGTGCCAGCTCCCTGGACAGGGATGGCTTTGGCTACACCTTC
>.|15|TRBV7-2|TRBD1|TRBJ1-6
CASSLATGGGSPLHF
TGTGCCAGCAGCTTAGCGACAGGGGGCGGTTCACCCCTCCACTTT
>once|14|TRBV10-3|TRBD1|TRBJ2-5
CAIATPGGQETQYF
TGTGCCATCGCCACCCCAGGGGGCCAGGAGACCCAGTACTTC
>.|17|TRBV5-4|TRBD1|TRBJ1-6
CASSLTRQGAVDSPLHF
TGTGCCAGCAGCTTGACAAGACAGGGGGCTGTGGATTCACCCCTCCACTTT
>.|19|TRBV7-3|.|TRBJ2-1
CASSLQPSLYGLPYNEQFF
TGTGCCAGCAGCTTACAACCCTCATTATACGGACTCCCCTACAATGAGCAGTTCTTC
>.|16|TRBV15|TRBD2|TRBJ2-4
CATSDDFSGGGDIQYF
TGTGCCACCAGCGACGATTTTAGCGGGGGCGGGGACATTCAGTACTTC
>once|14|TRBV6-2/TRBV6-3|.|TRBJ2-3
CASSYSMGPDTQYF
TGTGCCAGCAGTTACTCGATGGGGCCAGATACGCAGTATTTT
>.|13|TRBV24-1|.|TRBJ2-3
CATSDLPTDTQYF
TGTGCCACCAGTGACCTCCCCACAGATACGCAGTATTTT
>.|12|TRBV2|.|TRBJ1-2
CASSVGGYGYTF
TGTGCCAGCAGTGTGGGAGGCTATGGCTACACCTTC
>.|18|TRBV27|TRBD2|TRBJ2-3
CASSLRWMGRLATDTQYF
TGTGCCAGCAGTTTACGGTGGATGGGTAGACTAGCTACAGATACGCAGTATTTT
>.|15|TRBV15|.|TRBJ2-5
CATSKEGGPRETQYF
TGTGCCACCAGCAAAGAGGGGGGGCCTAGGGAGACCCAGTACTTC
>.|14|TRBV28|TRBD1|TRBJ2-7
CASSFVDRVAEQYF
TGTGCCAGCAGTTTCGTGGACAGGGTGGCCGAGCAGTACTTC
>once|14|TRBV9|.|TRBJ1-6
CASSGGAYNSPLHF
TGTGCCAGCAGCGGGGGGGCCTATAATTCACCCCTCCACTTT
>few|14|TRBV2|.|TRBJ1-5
CASTRLNSNQPQHF
TGTGCCAGTACTCGACTAAATAGCAATCAGCCCCAGCATTTT
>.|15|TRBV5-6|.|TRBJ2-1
CASSLRGFSYNEQFF
TGTGCCAGCAGCTTGAGGGGGTTCTCCTACAATGAGCAGTTCTTC
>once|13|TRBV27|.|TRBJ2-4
CASSRGAKNIQYF
TGTGCCAGCAGCCGGGGAGCCAAAAACATTCAGTACTTC
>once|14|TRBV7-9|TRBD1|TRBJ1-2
CASSPGTANYGYTF
TGTGCCAGCAGCCCCGGGACAGCTAACTATGGCTACACCTTC
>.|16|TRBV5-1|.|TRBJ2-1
CASRRGWAGSYNEQFF
TGCGCCAGCAGGCGCGGCTGGGCGGGTTCCTACAATGAGCAGTTCTTC
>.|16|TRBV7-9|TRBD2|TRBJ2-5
CASSLRSGGAEETQYF
TGTGCCAGCAGCTTAAGAAGCGGGGGGGCAGAGGAGACCCAGTACTTC
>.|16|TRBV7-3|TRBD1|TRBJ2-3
CASSLLGTASTDTQYF
TGTGCCAGCAGCTTATTAGGGACAGCTAGCACAGATACGCAGTATTTT
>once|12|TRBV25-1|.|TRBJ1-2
CASSVAAYGYTF
TGTGCCAGCAGTGTAGCAGCCTATGGCTACACCTTC
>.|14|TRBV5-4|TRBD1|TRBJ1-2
CASSFRQGAYGYTF
TGTGCCAGCAGCTTTCGACAGGGGGCGTATGGCTACACCTTC
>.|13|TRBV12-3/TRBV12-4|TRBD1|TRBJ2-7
CASSGPGQHEQYF
TGTGCCAGCAGCGGACCGGGACAGCACGAGCAGTACTTC
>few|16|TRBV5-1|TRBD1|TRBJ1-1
CASSPPGRQGGTEAFF
TGCGCCAGCAGCCCGCCTGGGCGACAGGGAGGCACTGAAGCTTTCTTT
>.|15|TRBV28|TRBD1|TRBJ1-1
CASSLDRGFYTEAFF
TGTGCCAGCAGTTTGGACAGGGGTTTTTATACTGAAGCTTTCTTT
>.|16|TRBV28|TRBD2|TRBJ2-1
CASSRPGGSGANEQFF
TGTGCCAGCAGTCGTCCGGGGGGTAGCGGGGCCAATGAGCAGTTCTTC
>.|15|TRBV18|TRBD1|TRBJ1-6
CASSLTGTVDSPLHF
TGTGCCAGCTCGCTGACCGGGACAGTGGATTCACCCCTCCACTTT
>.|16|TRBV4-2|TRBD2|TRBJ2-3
CASSQAYSGRVDTQYF
TGTGCCAGCAGCCAAGCTTATAGCGGGAGGGTAGATACGCAGTATTTT
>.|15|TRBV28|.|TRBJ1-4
CASSDGRGANEKLFF
TGTGCCAGCAGTGATGGCCGGGGTGCTAATGAAAAACTGTTTTTT
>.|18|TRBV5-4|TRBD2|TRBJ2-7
CASSPGASGGLSSYEQYF
TGTGCCAGCAGCCCCGGGGCTAGCGGGGGGCTGAGCTCCTACGAGCAGTACTTC
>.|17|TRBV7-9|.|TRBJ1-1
CASSDIRTDRKNTEAFF
TGTGCCAGCAGCGACATTCGGACCGACAGGAAGAACACTGAAGCTTTCTTT
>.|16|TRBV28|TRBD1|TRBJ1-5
CASSRGTEYSNQPQHF
TGTGCCAGCAGTCGCGGGACAGAATATAGCAATCAGCCCCAGCATTTT
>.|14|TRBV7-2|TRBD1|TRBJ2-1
CASSPRTGGNEQFF
TGTGCCAGCAGCCCAAGGACAGGGGGGAATGAGCAGTTCTTC
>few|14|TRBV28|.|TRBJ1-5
CASSFGGPNQPQHF
TGTGCCAGCAGTTTCGGCGGCCCCAATCAGCCCCAGCATTTT
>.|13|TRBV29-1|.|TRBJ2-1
CSVEGGPVNEQFF
TGCAGCGTTGAAGGGGGGCCTGTGAATGAGCAGTTCTTC
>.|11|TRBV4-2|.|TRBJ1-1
CASGGNTEAFF
TGTGCCAGCGGAGGGAACACTGAAGCTTTCTTT
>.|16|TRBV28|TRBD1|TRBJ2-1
CASSSPGTGAYNEQFF
TGTGCCAGCAGTTCACCCGGGACAGGGGCTTACAATGAGCAGTTCTTC
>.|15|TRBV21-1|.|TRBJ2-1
CASSKGSSSYNEQFF
TGTGCCAGCAGCAAGGGGAGCAGCTCCTACAATGAGCAGTTCTTC
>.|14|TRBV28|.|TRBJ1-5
CASSFGGGGQPQHF
TGTGCCAGCAGTTTTGGCGGGGGGGGTCAGCCCCAGCATTTT
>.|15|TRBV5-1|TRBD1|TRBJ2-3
CASSFATGGTDTQYF
TGCGCCAGCAGCTTTGCTACAGGGGGCACAGATACGCAGTATTTT
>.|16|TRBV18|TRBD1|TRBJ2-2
CASGLDRGVNTGELFF
TGTGCCAGCGGATTGGACAGGGGCGTGAACACCGGGGAGCTGTTTTTT
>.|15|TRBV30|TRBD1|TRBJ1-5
CAWSTQGTGDQPQHF
TGTGCCTGGAGTACACAGGGGACAGGAGATCAGCCCCAGCATTTT
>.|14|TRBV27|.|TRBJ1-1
CASREAGPNTEAFF
TGTGCCAGCCGAGAGGCGGGGCCGAACACTGAAGCTTTCTTT
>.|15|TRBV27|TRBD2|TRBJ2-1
CASGTLAGGKGEQFF
TGTGCCAGCGGTACACTAGCGGGAGGAAAAGGTGAGCAGTTCTTC
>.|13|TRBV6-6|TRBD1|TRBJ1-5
CASSSGGSQPQHF
TGTGCCAGCAGTTCAGGGGGCAGTCAGCCCCAGCATTTT
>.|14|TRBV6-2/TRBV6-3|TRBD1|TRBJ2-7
CASNPGQLTYEQYF
TGTGCCAGCAACCCGGGACAGCTTACCTACGAGCAGTACTTC